Here is one T cell receptor (beta chain) with its context. The target antigen is unknown. This specimen belongs to a study of graft-versus-host responses after intestinal transplantation. Study information: Isolated intestinal, liver-intestinal, or multivisceral transplants were what recipients had. For around three years after anti-thymocyte globulin induction, all recipients took tacrolimus and steroids. Findings of the study overall: GvH clones were found in recipient marrow; some appeared first in ileum or blood. Allograft clonal ratios (graft-versus-host to host-versus-graft) were high in patients who had graft-donor T cell macrochimerism.

The repertoire was sequenced with immunoSEQ multiplex PCR; TCRdb's copy has only in-frame clones and lacks some. The data show approximately 78,000 clones, 80% to 90% seen once. V gave up 7 bases and J gave up 1 base; unmatched junction bases: 17. Germline V gives CDR1 SNHLY, CDR2 FYNNEI. This CDR3 has 19 amino acids. The receptor comes from a human donor who was the organ donor for an intestinal transplant. The V and J genes are TRBV2 and TRBJ1-5; 9 bases match TRBD1. The material was unstimulated CD8+ T cells sorted from spleen or lymph node cells, obtained before transplant. CDR3 sequence: CASNGYTGQGFLSNQPQHF. Here the CDR3 DNA reads TGTGCCAGCAACGGGTACACGGGACAGGGTTTTTTGAGCAATCAGCCCCAGCATTTT.